The clone carrying this T cell receptor beta chain was detected many times. The antigen is unknown. Each CDR3 protein gets one entry after TCRdb re-called the RT-PCR reads with MiXCR. The table lists 450,000 to 600,000 distinct CDR3 sequences, 6% to 9% of them singletons, with 10% to 15% in the top ten. The data were obtained in a study of response to subunit inactivated influenza vaccine. Findings and limits, study-wide: Researchers suggested that each seasonal influenza vaccination recruits few new T cells.

Germline loops: CDR1 DFQATT, CDR2 SNEGSKA (reference sequence). Trimming pared 2 bases from V and 4 bases from J, leaving 2 bases between. The CDR3 runs to 10 residues. The sequence came from a man between 45 and 75 years old who received an inactivated influenza vaccine. The chain employs TRBV20-1 and TRBJ2-5; D ambiguous. Sample: PBMCs from blood, taken 23 months after vaccination. For the CDR3, the DNA is TGCAGTGCTAGAAGAGAGACCCAGTACTTC. Amino acids: CSARRETQYF.